This paragraph reports one T cell receptor beta chain. Its antigen remains unknown. The sample originates from a study of shared clonotypes between healthy human individuals. Method: immunoSEQ multiplex PCR; TCRdb's copy keeps in-frame clones and lacks some. The sample has 550,000 to 800,000 clones; roughly 91% are singletons. Study conclusions and caveats: Sharing across four donors was highest in naive CD4 (roughly 5%) and lowest in memory CD8 (around 0.4%). Generally, estimated richness proved larger in naive subsets than it did in memory subsets. Researchers sampled blood only, noting tissue repertoires likely differ.

The germline V gene encodes CDR1 SSHAT and CDR2 FNYEAQ (reference sequence). The CDR3 has 14 amino acids. After removal of 3 bases from V and 7 bases from J, the junction contained 6 bases not matched to a gene. The specimen was memory CD8+ T cells from PBMCs. As for subset: CD45RO+ cells pooled with CCR7-negative TemRA cells. This chain links TRBV7-7 with TRBJ2-3; 8 bases are shared with TRBD2. The clonotype originates from a man between 18 and 29 years old in good health. Some clones in this sample may be carry-over from other donors' samples. CDR3 nucleotide sequence: TGTGCCAGCAGCTTGTCCAGCGGGAGTTATACGCAGTATTTT. Amino acid sequence: CASSLSSGSYTQYF. Using reference TRBV7-7 and TRBJ2-3 for the parts outside the CDR3, the full variable domain is GAGVSQSPRYKVTKRGQDVTLRCDPISSHATLYWYQQALGQGPEFLTYFNYEAQPDKSGLPSDRFSAERPEGSISTLTIQRTEQRDSAMYRCASSLSSGSYTQYFGPGTRLTVL.